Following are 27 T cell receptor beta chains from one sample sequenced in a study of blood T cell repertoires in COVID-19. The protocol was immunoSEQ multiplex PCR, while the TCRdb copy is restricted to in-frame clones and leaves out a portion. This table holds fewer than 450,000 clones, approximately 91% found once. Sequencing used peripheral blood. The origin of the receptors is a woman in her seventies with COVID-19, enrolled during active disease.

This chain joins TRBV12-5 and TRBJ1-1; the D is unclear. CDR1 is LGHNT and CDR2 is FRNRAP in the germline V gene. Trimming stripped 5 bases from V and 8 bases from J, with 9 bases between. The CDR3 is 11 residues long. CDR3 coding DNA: TGTGCTAGTGGTCTTTCTCGGGAAGCTTTCTTT. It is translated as CASGLSREAFF.

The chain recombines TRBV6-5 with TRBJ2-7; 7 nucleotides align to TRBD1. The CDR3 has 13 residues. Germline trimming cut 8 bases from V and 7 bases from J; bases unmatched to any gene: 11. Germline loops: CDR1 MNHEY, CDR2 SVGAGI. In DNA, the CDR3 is TGTGCCAGCGGGACAGAGGAGTTTGGGGAGCAGTACTTC. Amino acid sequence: CASGTEEFGEQYF.

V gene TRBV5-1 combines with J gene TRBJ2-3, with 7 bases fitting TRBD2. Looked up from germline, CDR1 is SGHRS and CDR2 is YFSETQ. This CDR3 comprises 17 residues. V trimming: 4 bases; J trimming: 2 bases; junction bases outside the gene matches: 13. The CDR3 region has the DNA TGCGCCAGCAGCCGGAAGGCTAGCGGTTCCAACACAGATACGCAGTATTTT. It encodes CASSRKASGSNTDTQYF.

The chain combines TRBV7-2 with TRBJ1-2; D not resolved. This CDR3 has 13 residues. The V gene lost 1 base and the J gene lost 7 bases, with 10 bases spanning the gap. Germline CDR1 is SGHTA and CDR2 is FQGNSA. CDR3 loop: CASSLEVFGGYTF. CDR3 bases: TGTGCCAGCAGCTTAGAAGTCTTCGGTGGCTACACCTTC.

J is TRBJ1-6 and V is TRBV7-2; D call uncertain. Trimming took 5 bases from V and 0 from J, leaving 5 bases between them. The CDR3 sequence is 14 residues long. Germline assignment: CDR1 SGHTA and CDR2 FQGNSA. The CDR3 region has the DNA TGTGCCAGCAGCCCGAGCTCCTATAATTCACCCCTCCACTTT. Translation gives CASSPSSYNSPLHF.

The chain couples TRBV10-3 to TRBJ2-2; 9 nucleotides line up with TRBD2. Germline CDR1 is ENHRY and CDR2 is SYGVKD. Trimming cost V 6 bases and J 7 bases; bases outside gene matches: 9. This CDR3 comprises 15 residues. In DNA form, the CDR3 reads TGTGCCATCAGGGGCAGCGGGGGGCGAGGCGGGGAGCTGTTTTTT. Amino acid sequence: CAIRGSGGRGGELFF.

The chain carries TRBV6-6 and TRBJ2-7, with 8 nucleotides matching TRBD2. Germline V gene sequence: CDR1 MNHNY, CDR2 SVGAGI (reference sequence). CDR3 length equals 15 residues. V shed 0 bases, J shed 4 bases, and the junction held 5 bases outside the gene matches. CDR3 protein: CASSYSPSGSYEQYF. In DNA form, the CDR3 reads TGTGCCAGCAGTTACTCACCCAGCGGGAGTTACGAGCAGTACTTC.

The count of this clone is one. CDR3 nucleotides: TGTGCCCAACTAGGGACATACTCCTACAATGAGCAGTTCTTC. The encoded protein is CAQLGTYSYNEQFF. This chain links TRBV6-4 with TRBJ2-1, with a possible D match to TRBD1 (6 bases). Trimming shortened V by 11 bases and J by 0 bases, and 14 bases separated the two germline ends. CDR1 is MRHNA, CDR2 SNTAGT, per germline. There are 14 residues in the CDR3.

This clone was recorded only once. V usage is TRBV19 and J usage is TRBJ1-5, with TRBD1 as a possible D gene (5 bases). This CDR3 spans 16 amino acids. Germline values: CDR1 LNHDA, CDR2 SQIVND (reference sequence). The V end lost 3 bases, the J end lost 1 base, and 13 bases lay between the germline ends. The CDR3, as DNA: TGTGCCAGTAGTATTCACGGAGGGGCCAGCAATCAGCCCCAGCATTTT. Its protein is CASSIHGGASNQPQHF.

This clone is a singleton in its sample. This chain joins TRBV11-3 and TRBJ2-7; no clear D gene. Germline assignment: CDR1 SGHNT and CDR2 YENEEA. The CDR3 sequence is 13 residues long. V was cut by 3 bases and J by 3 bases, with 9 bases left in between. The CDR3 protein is CASSLGMGYEQYF. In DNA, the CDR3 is TGTGCCAGCAGCTTGGGCATGGGCTACGAGCAGTACTTC.

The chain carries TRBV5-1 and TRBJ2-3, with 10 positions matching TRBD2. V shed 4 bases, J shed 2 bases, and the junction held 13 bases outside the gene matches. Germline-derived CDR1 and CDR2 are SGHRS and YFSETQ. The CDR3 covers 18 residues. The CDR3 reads CASSPGASGGSYTDTQYF. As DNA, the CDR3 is TGCGCCAGCAGCCCTGGGGCTAGCGGGGGTTCCTACACAGATACGCAGTATTTT.

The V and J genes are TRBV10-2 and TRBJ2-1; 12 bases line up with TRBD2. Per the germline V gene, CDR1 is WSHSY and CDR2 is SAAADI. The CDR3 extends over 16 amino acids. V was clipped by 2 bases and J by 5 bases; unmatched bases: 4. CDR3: CASSELGLAGNNEQFF. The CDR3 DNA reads TGCGCCAGCAGTGAGCTTGGACTAGCGGGGAACAATGAGCAGTTCTTC.

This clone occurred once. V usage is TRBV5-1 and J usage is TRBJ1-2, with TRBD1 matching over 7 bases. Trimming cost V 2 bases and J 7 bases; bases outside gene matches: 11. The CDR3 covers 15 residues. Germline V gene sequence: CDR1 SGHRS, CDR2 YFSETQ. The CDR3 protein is CASSLGIAGGLGYTF. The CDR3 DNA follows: TGCGCCAGCAGCTTAGGGATTGCAGGGGGACTTGGCTACACCTTC.

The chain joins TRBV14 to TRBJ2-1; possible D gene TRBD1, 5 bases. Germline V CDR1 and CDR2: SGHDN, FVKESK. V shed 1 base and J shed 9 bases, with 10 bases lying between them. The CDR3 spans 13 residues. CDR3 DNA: TGTGCCAGCAGCCAAGGCAGGACAAGTGAGCAGTTCTTC. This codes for CASSQGRTSEQFF.

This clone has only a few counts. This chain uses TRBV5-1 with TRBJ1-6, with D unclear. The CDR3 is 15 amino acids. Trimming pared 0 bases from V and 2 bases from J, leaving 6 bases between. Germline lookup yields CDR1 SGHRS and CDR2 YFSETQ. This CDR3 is CASSLDRPYNSPLHF. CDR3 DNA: TGCGCCAGCAGCTTGGACAGACCCTATAATTCACCCCTCCACTTT. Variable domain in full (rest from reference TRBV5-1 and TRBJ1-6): KAGVTQTPRYLIKTRGQQVTLSCSPISGHRSVSWYQQTPGQGLQFLFEYFSETQRNKGNFPGRFSGRQFSNSRSEMNVSTLELGDSALYLCASSLDRPYNSPLHFGNGTRLTVT.

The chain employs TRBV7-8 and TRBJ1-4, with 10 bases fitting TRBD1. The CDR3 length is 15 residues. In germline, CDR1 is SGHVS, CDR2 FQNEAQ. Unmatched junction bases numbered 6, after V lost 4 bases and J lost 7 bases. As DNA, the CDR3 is TGTGCCAGCAGCTCCAGGACAGGGGGTAGTGAAAAACTGTTTTTT. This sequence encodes CASSSRTGGSEKLFF.

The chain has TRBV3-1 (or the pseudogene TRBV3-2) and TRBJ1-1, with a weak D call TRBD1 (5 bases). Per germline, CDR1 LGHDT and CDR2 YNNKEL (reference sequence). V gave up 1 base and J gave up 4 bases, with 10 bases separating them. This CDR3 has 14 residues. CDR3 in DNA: TGTGCCAGCAGCCAAGGCGGGGGAGGCACTGAAGCTTTCTTT. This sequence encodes CASSQGGGGTEAFF.

The CDR3 is CASSLQTANWAEAFF. In nucleotides, the CDR3 is TGTGCCAGCAGTCTTCAAACCGCGAATTGGGCCGAAGCTTTCTTT. This chain joins TRBV6-5 and TRBJ1-1; no clear D. V shed 5 bases and J shed 8 bases, with 21 bases lying between them. The CDR3 consists of 15 residues. Per germline, CDR1 MNHEY and CDR2 SVGAGI.

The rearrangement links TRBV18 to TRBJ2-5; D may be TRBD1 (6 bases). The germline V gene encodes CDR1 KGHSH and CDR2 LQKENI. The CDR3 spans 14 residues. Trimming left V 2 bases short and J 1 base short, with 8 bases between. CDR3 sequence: CASSPVDSQETQYF. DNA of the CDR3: TGTGCCAGCTCACCAGTGGACAGCCAAGAGACCCAGTACTTC.

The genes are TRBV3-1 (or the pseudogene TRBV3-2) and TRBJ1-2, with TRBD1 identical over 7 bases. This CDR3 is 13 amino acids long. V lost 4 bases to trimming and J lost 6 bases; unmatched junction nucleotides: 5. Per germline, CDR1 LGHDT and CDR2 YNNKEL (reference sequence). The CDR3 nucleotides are TGTGCCAGCAGCCTGGCGCAGGGGGATGGCTACACCTTC. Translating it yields CASSLAQGDGYTF.

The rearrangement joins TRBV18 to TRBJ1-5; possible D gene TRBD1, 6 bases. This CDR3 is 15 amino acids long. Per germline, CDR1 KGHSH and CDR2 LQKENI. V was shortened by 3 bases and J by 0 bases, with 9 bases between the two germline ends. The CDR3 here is CASSPQGYSNQPQHF. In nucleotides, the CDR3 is TGTGCCAGCTCACCCCAGGGGTATAGCAATCAGCCCCAGCATTTT.

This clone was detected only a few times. The CDR3 sequence: CASSPFQGNTEAFF. CDR3 nucleotide sequence: TGTGCCAGCAGCCCGTTCCAGGGGAACACTGAAGCTTTCTTT. The chain joins TRBV6-5 to TRBJ1-1, with a tentative D call TRBD1 (5 bases). The germline CDR1 and CDR2 sequences are MNHEY and SVGAGI. The CDR3 has 14 amino acids. With 6 bases removed from V and 1 base from J, the gap between germline ends came to 12 bases.

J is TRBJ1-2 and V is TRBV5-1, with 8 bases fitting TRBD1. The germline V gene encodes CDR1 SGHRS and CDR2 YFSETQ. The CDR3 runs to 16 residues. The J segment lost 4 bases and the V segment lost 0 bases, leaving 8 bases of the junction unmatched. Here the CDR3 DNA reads TGCGCCAGCAGCTTGGGACAGGGGTTGGAGGGCTATGGCTACACCTTC. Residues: CASSLGQGLEGYGYTF.

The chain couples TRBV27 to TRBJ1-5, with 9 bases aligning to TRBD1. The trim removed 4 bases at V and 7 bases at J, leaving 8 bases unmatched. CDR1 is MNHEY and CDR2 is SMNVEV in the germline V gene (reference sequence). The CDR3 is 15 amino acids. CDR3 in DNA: TGTGCCAGCAGTTCCGGGACAGGGAAGTTGCAGCCCCAGCATTTT. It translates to CASSSGTGKLQPQHF.

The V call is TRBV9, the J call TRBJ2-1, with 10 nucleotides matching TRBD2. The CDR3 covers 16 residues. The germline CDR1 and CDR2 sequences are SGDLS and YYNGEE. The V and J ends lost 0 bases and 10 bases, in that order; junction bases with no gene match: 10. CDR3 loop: CASSVAGSGGEGEQFF. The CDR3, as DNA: TGTGCCAGCAGCGTAGCGGGAAGCGGGGGGGAAGGAGAGCAGTTCTTC.

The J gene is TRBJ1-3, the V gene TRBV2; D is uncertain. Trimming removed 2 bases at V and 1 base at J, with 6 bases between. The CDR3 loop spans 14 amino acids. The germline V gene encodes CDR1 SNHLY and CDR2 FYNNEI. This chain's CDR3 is CASSESGSGNTIYF. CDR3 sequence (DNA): TGTGCCAGCAGTGAATCCGGTTCTGGAAACACCATATATTTT.

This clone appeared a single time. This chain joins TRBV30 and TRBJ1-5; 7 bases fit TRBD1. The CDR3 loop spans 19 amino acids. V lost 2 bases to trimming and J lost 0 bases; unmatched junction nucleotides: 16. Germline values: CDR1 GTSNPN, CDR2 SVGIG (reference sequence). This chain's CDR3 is CAWSPRDSAQSYSNQPQHF. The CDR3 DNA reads TGTGCCTGGAGTCCAAGGGACAGCGCACAATCCTATAGCAATCAGCCCCAGCATTTT.